Below, 24 T cell receptor beta chains from the same sample are listed, as sequenced in a study of identical twins. TCRdb fed the 5' RACE reads into MiXCR, producing one record per CDR3 protein. The data contain about 520,000 distinct CDR3 sequences, less than 25% of them singletons. This sample was shared with a second study, whose subject was T cells expressing NK-cell markers.

The sequenced sample consisted of CD4+ T cells sorted from blood. These receptors all come from a woman aged 18-35 years in good health.

This clonotype appeared a few times. The CDR3 here is CASSTGDRGNEQYF. The CDR3 DNA reads as TGTGCCAGCAGCACTGGGGACAGGGGGAACGAGCAGTACTTC. The chain carries TRBV7-9 and TRBJ2-7; 11 nucleotides agree with TRBD1. The CDR3 is made up of 14 amino acids. J was trimmed by 5 bases and V by 5 bases; bases with no gene match: 5. Germline loops: CDR1 SEHNR, CDR2 FQNEAQ (reference sequence).

This chain links TRBV6-5 with TRBJ2-3; tentative D call: TRBD2 (5 bases). In germline, CDR1 is MNHEY, CDR2 SVGAGI. The CDR3 length is 17 residues. V gave up 0 bases and J gave up 0 bases, with 13 bases separating them. The CDR3 sequence: CASSYSASAASTDTQYF. The CDR3 DNA reads as TGTGCCAGCAGTTACTCAGCGTCAGCGGCGAGCACAGATACGCAGTATTTT.

In this sample, this clonotype turned up many times. The genes are TRBV7-2 and TRBJ1-1; D is uncertain. Trimming removed 1 base from V and 0 bases from J, with 9 bases in between. CDR3 size: 15 residues. In germline, CDR1 is SGHTA, CDR2 FQGNSA. Here the CDR3 DNA reads TGTGCCAGCAGCTTAGATTTTGGGTTGAACACTGAAGCTTTCTTT. Translation: CASSLDFGLNTEAFF.

V is TRBV5-1 and J is TRBJ1-2; no definite D call. Germline CDR1 and CDR2: SGHRS and YFSETQ. CDR3 length: 14 amino acids. Trimming pared 7 bases from V and 1 base from J, leaving 14 bases between. CDR3 nucleotides: TGCGCCAGCGGCGGTGAGGCGAATAACTATGGCTACACCTTC. Amino acids: CASGGEANNYGYTF.

The chain couples TRBV7-9 to TRBJ1-2; unclear D gene. CDR1 is SEHNR and CDR2 is FQNEAQ in the germline V gene (reference sequence). Trimming removed 3 bases from V and 6 bases from J, with 8 bases in between. This CDR3 contains 12 residues. The CDR3 DNA reads as TGTGCCAGCAGCTTTGATCAGGATGGCTACACCTTC. Translating gives CASSFDQDGYTF.

In this sample, this clonotype turned up many times. The gene calls are TRBV20-1 and TRBJ2-3; TRBD2 is a possible D gene (6 bases). Germline-derived CDR1 and CDR2 are DFQATT and SNEGSKA (reference sequence). V was clipped by 6 bases and J by 2 bases, with 15 bases between them. The CDR3 contains 14 residues. DNA for the CDR3: TGCAGTGCGGACGGGACTGGAAACACAGATACGCAGTATTTT. Translated, it gives CSADGTGNTDTQYF.

This clonotype turned up a few times. The V and J genes are TRBV18 and TRBJ2-2; D is unresolved. The CDR3 totals 14 residues. Germline assignment: CDR1 KGHSH and CDR2 LQKENI. The V and J ends lost 5 bases and 1 base respectively, with 8 bases between them. CDR3 region: CASSSGRNTGELFF. Written as DNA, the CDR3 is TGTGCCAGCTCATCAGGACGGAACACCGGGGAGCTGTTTTTT.

Many counts were recorded for this clonotype. The chain links TRBV12-3 or TRBV12-4 to TRBJ2-1; 11 bases fit TRBD1. With 6 bases clipped from V and 4 bases from J, the junction kept 8 bases outside the gene matches. The length of the CDR3 is 16 residues. CDR3 nucleotide sequence: TGTGCCAGCAGGAGCCAGGGACAGGGGGTATACAATGAGCAGTTCTTC. This gives the protein CASRSQGQGVYNEQFF.

This clonotype was found many times. V gene TRBV12-3 or TRBV12-4 combines with J gene TRBJ1-4; D is perhaps TRBD1 (5 bases). This CDR3 has 13 residues. V shed 6 bases and J shed 5 bases, with 10 bases lying between them. CDR3 region: CASSYRQNEKLFF. In nucleotides, the CDR3 is TGTGCCAGCAGCTACAGACAGAATGAAAAACTGTTTTTT.

The chain uses TRBV20-1 and TRBJ2-5; a possible D gene is TRBD1 (6 bases). V shed 6 bases and J shed 5 bases, with 13 bases lying between them. CDR1 DFQATT and CDR2 SNEGSKA come from the germline V gene (reference sequence). The CDR3 is 12 amino acids. CDR3 protein: CSAVQGSETQYF. The CDR3 DNA sequence: TGCAGTGCGGTCCAGGGGTCGGAGACCCAGTACTTC.

The chain combines TRBV5-1 with TRBJ2-7; D is uncertain. The CDR3 sequence is 17 residues long. Per germline, CDR1 SGHRS and CDR2 YFSETQ. V lost 7 bases, J lost 2 bases, and 25 bases lay in between. For the CDR3, the DNA is TGCGCCAGCGGGCTCCCGGCACTAAGCATTTTCGCCTACGAGCAGTACTTC. Translating gives CASGLPALSIFAYEQYF. Full variable domain (missing parts from reference TRBV5-1 and TRBJ2-7): KAGVTQTPRYLIKTRGQQVTLSCSPISGHRSVSWYQQTPGQGLQFLFEYFSETQRNKGNFPGRFSGRQFSNSRSEMNVSTLELGDSALYLCASGLPALSIFAYEQYFGPGTRLTVT.

The chain carries TRBV12-3 or TRBV12-4 and TRBJ2-5; 12 nucleotides match TRBD2. Trimming took 6 bases from V and 4 from J; bases not matched to a gene: 9. This CDR3 has 16 amino acids. As DNA, the CDR3 is TGTGCCAGCAGCCCCGGACTAGCGGGGTTTGGAGAGACCCAGTACTTC. As protein: CASSPGLAGFGETQYF.

This clonotype was recorded at least ten times. The chain links TRBV10-3 to TRBJ2-7; possible D gene TRBD2, 6 bases. The germline V gene encodes CDR1 ENHRY and CDR2 SYGVKD. The V end was cut by 4 bases, the J end by 0 bases, with 13 bases between. This CDR3 spans 15 amino acids. The CDR3, as DNA: TGTGCCATCAGTGCAAGTAGCGGAAGCTCCTACGAGCAGTACTTC. Protein sequence: CAISASSGSSYEQYF.

The gene calls are TRBV7-2 and TRBJ1-1, with D maybe TRBD1 (5 bases). The length of the CDR3 is 14 residues. Deletions cut 3 bases from V and 3 bases from J, with 11 bases between. Germline CDR1 SGHTA, CDR2 FQGNSA. This chain's CDR3 is CASSFSGSYTEAFF. In DNA, the CDR3 is TGTGCCAGCAGCTTTTCAGGGTCGTACACTGAAGCTTTCTTT. Combining the CDR3 with reference TRBV7-2 and TRBJ1-1 gives the whole variable domain GAGVSQSPSNKVTEKGKDVELRCDPISGHTALYWYRQSLGQGLEFLIYFQGNSAPDKSGLPSDRFSAERTGGSVSTLTIQRTQQEDSAVYLCASSFSGSYTEAFFGQGTRLTVV.

The chain links TRBV10-3 to TRBJ2-5, with 7 bases that match TRBD2. This CDR3 is built from 15 residues. J was trimmed by 3 bases and V by 3 bases; bases with no gene match: 7. Germline CDR1 is ENHRY and CDR2 is SYGVKD. CDR3 sequence reads: CAISERAGRKETQYF. CDR3 coding DNA: TGTGCCATCAGTGAAAGAGCGGGAAGGAAAGAGACCCAGTACTTC.

The chain recombines TRBV6-1 with TRBJ2-5; 7 bases map to TRBD2. Per germline, CDR1 MNHNS and CDR2 SASEGT. Trimming cost V 6 bases and J 1 base; bases outside gene matches: 5. The CDR3 extends over 14 amino acids. The CDR3 loop reads CASRPGGAQETQYF. The CDR3 DNA is TGTGCCAGCAGGCCGGGGGGAGCCCAAGAGACCCAGTACTTC.

The J gene is TRBJ2-7, the V gene TRBV7-8; 9 bases agree with TRBD1. The CDR3 is 14 amino acids. The V and J ends lost 1 base and 7 bases, in that order; junction bases with no gene match: 5. Germline-derived CDR1 and CDR2 are SGHVS and FQNEAQ. For the CDR3, the DNA is TGTGCCAGCAGCTTAGGGGACAGGGCAAGAGAGCAGTACTTC. The encoded protein is CASSLGDRAREQYF.

The CDR3 DNA sequence: TGCAGTTACCCCAGAGGATACAATGAGCAGTTCTTC. Protein: CSYPRGYNEQFF. The V call is TRBV20-1, the J call TRBJ2-1, with D hard to call. The length of the CDR3 is 12 residues. Trimming removed 8 bases at V and 4 bases at J, with 12 bases between. CDR1 DFQATT and CDR2 SNEGSKA come from the germline V gene (reference sequence).

The chain is built from TRBV9 and TRBJ1-3, with TRBD1 as a possible D gene (5 bases). Per germline, CDR1 SGDLS and CDR2 YYNGEE. The CDR3 has 15 residues. V shed 3 bases and J shed 2 bases, with 12 bases lying between them. CDR3 in amino acids: CASSAEGYPGNTIYF. The CDR3 nucleotides are TGTGCCAGCAGCGCGGAGGGGTATCCTGGAAACACCATATATTTT.

The V and J genes are TRBV7-9 and TRBJ2-7, with TRBD2 as a possible D gene (6 bases). The CDR3 is 14 residues long. V was trimmed by 5 bases and J by 2 bases, leaving 13 bases between them. Germline V gene sequence: CDR1 SEHNR, CDR2 FQNEAQ (reference sequence). The CDR3 loop reads CASSRLRGTYEQYF. The CDR3, as DNA: TGTGCCAGCAGCCGCCTGCGGGGAACCTACGAGCAGTACTTC.

The CDR3 nucleotides are TGTGCCATCAACTCAGCGACGAACACCGGGGAGCTGTTTTTT. It translates to CAINSATNTGELFF. The J gene is TRBJ2-2, the V gene TRBV10-3, with no clear D. Trimming took off 7 bases at V and 0 bases at J, with 9 bases between the two ends. Germline assignment: CDR1 ENHRY and CDR2 SYGVKD. The CDR3 has 14 residues.

J is TRBJ2-3 and V is TRBV20-1; TRBD2 matches at 10 bases. The CDR3 is made up of 16 amino acids. Germline CDR1 reads DFQATT; CDR2 reads SNEGSKA (reference sequence). Trimming took 6 bases from V and 5 from J; bases not matched to a gene: 14. The CDR3, as DNA: TGCAGTGCCAAGCCCCCAGCGGGGGGGGGTAGAGATACGCAGTATTTT. Its protein is CSAKPPAGGGRDTQYF.

Many counts were recorded for this clonotype. The CDR3 loop reads CASSPPGRHLDTQYF. DNA of the CDR3: TGTGCCAGCAGCCCCCCCGGGCGCCACCTGGATACGCAGTATTTT. This rearrangement joins TRBV7-2 to TRBJ2-3, with unresolved D. Germline loops: CDR1 SGHTA, CDR2 FQGNSA. V was trimmed by 5 bases and J by 6 bases, leaving 18 bases between them. CDR3 length equals 15 residues.

This chain uses TRBV20-1 with TRBJ2-1, with no clear D. The germline V and J ends were trimmed by 0 bases and 3 bases, with 15 bases remaining between them. The length of the CDR3 is 16 residues. Germline loops: CDR1 DFQATT, CDR2 SNEGSKA (reference sequence). The CDR3 DNA reads as TGCAGTGCTAGAGATAATCGAGGTACCAACTACAATGAGCAGTTCTTC. This translates into CSARDNRGTNYNEQFF.